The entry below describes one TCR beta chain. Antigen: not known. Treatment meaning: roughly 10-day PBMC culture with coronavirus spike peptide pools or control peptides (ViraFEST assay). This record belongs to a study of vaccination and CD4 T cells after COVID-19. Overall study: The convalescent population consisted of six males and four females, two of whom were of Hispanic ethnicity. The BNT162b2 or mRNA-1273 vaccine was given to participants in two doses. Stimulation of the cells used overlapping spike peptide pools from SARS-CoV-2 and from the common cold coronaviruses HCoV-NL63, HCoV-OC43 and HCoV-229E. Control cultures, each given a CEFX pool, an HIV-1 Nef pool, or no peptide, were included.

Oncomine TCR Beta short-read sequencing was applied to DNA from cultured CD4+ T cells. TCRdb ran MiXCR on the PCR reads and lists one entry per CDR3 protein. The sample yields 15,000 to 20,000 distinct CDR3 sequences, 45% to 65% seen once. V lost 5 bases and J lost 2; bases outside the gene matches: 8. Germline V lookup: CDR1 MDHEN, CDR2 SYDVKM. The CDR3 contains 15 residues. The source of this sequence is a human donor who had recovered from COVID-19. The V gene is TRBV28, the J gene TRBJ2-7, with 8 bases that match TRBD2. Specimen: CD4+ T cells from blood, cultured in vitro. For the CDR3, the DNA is TGTGCCAGCAGTCTCACTAGCGGTTACGCCTACGAGCAGTACTTC. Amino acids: CASSLTSGYAYEQYF.